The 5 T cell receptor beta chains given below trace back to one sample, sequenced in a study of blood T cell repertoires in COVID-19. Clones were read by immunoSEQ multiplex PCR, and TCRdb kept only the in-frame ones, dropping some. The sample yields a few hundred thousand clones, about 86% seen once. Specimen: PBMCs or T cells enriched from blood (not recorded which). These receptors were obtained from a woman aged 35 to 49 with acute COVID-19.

In DNA, the CDR3 is TGTGCCAGCTCACCGGGGCAGGGGGCGAACATTCAGTACTTC. It codes for CASSPGQGANIQYF. The chain carries TRBV18 and TRBJ2-4; 8 bases fit TRBD1. J lost 7 bases, V lost 3 bases, and 5 bases had no gene match. The CDR3 is made up of 14 amino acids. The germline gives CDR1 KGHSH, CDR2 LQKENI.

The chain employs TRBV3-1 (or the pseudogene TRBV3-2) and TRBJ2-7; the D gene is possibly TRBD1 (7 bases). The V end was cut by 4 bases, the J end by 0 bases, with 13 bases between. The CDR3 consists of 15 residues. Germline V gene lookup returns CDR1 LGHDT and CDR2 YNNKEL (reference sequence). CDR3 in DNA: TGTGCCAGCAGCCGGGGGCAGGGGGGCTCCTACGAGCAGTACTTC. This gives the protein CASSRGQGGSYEQYF.

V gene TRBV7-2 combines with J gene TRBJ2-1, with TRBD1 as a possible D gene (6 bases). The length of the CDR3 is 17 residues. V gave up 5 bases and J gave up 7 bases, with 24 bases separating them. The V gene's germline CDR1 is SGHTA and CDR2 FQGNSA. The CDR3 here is CASSPSSSGPQGNEQFF. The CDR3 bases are TGTGCCAGCAGCCCATCCTCCTCAGGGCCCCAGGGGAATGAGCAGTTCTTC.

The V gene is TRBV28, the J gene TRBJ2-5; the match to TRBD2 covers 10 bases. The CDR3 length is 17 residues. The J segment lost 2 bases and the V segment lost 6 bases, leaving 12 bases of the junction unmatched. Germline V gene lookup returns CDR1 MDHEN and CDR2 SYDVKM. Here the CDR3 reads CASRLSGRARNQETQYF. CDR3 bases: TGTGCCAGCAGATTAAGCGGGAGGGCCAGGAATCAAGAGACCCAGTACTTC.

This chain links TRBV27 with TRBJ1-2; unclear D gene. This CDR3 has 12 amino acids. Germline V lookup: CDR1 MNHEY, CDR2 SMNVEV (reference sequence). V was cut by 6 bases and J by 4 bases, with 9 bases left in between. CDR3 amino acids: CASRPAGYGYTF. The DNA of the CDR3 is TGTGCCAGCAGGCCGGCGGGCTATGGCTACACCTTC.